This TCR beta chain was obtained from a study of T cell clonality in common variable immunodeficiency. Germline assignment: CDR1 SGHVS and CDR2 FQNEAQ. The CDR3 covers 15 residues. Trimming removed 3 bases at V and 4 bases at J, with 15 bases between. This clone was counted at least ten times. The antigen is unknown. The read ends 3 residues shy of where the CDR3 ends; the end is completed using the germline J gene. General study findings and limits: Reportedly, TCR beta sequences from common variable immunodeficiency showed fewer deletions and N-nucleotide insertions.

Some clones are missing from TCRdb's copy, which holds only in-frame ones; the method was immunoSEQ multiplex PCR. Singletons are absent from the sample, which has about 44,000 clones. The receptor comes from a person aged 18 to 70 in good health. Sequenced material: peripheral blood mononuclear cells. This rearrangement joins TRBV7-8 to TRBJ1-2; tentative D call: TRBD1 (5 bases). The sequenced part of the CDR3 DNA is TGTGCCAGCAGCTTCATCAGGGATCGCAGCTATGGC. Translation: CASSFIRDRSYG. The entire CDR3 is CASSFIRDRSYGYTF. The complete variable domain, with remaining parts taken from reference TRBV7-8 and TRBJ1-2, reads GAGVSQSPRYKVAKRGQDVALRCDPISGHVSLFWYQQALGQGPEFLTYFQNEAQLDKSGLPSDRFFAERPEGSVSTLKIQRTQQEDSAVYLCASSFIRDRSYGYTFGSGTRLTVV.